This paragraph reports one T cell receptor beta chain. This sample was taken from a study of T cell responses to AZD1222 COVID-19 vaccine. V shed 5 bases and J shed 8 bases, with 10 bases lying between them. The CDR3 length is 13 residues. The germline V gene encodes CDR1 MGHDK and CDR2 SYGVNS. The table came from immunoSEQ multiplex PCR; TCRdb's copy has only in-frame clones and leaves some out. The table lists 78,000 or so clones, 80% of them singletons. The material sequenced was peripheral blood, taken 28 days after the second AZD1222 dose. This sequence originates from an adult who received the AZD1222 COVID-19 vaccine. The V call is TRBV25-1, the J call TRBJ1-6, with no clear D. The CDR3: CASSTYSDSPLHF. The CDR3 DNA reads TGTGCCAGCAGTACCTACAGCGATTCACCCCTCCACTTT.